This record looks at one TCR beta chain sequence and its context. Its matching antigen is unknown. This sample stems from a study of T cell responses to AZD1222 COVID-19 vaccine. Regarding the study as a whole: There were repertoire samples only from the period after the peak T cell response. White British ancestry dominated among donors, who included more females, and clonal diversity was possibly underestimated. Researchers report vaccine-associated CD4 TCRs spanning spike, with dominance at 160-218 and 743-854.

Clones were sequenced by immunoSEQ multiplex PCR, and TCRdb holds only the in-frame ones, with some missing. Here the sample spans some 170,000 clones, 90% to 95% being singletons. Germline-derived CDR1 and CDR2 are SGHAT and FQDESV (reference sequence). Between the trimmed V and J ends, which lost 1 base and 6 bases, there was a span of 6 bases. CDR3 length: 12 amino acids. The sequencing used peripheral blood, collected on day 0 of AZD1222 vaccination. This TCR came from an adult in good health. This rearrangement joins TRBV11-1 to TRBJ1-1; D ambiguous. The CDR3 bases are TGTGCCAGCAGCTTAGGGTACTCTGAAGCTTTCTTT. Translation gives CASSLGYSEAFF.